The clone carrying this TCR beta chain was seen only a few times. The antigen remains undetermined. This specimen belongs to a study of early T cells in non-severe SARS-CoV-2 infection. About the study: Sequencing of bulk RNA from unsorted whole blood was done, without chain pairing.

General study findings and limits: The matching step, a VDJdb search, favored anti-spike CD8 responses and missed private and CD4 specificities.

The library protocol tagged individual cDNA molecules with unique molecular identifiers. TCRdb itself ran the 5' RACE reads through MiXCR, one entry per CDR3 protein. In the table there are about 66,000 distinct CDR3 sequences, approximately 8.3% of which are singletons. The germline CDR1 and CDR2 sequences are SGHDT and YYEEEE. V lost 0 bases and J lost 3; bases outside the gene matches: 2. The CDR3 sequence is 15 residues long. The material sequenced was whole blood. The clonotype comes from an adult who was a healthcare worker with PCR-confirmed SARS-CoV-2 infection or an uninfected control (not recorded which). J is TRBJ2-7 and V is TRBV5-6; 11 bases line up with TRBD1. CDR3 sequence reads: CASSLVGQGVYEQYF. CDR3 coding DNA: TGTGCCAGCAGCTTGGTGGGACAGGGGGTCTACGAGCAGTACTTC.